The sequence of this TCR beta chain was determined in a study of CD4 T cells in relation to SARS-CoV-2 and coronaviruses. Across the study: PBMCs were cultured with antigen for nine to ten days before TCR beta sequencing. Crossreactive spike epitopes shared across donors were mapped to their HLA restriction.

The unexposed donors gave CD4+ T cells in about 2011-2018, prior to COVID-19. After roughly 9 days of culture, CD4+ T cells were isolated. Clones were sequenced by immunoSEQ multiplex PCR, and TCRdb holds only the in-frame ones, with some missing. The sample includes over 25,000 clones, over 70% of them seen just once. Points on this clone: Its antigen is not identified.

The sequenced sample consisted of CD4+ T cells from PBMCs, cultured in vitro. The TCR originated in a human donor in good health.

The CDR3 bases are TGTGCCAGCAGCCCCCGAGGTAGCGTTTACGAGCAGTACTTC. Translating it yields CASSPRGSVYEQYF. The rearrangement joins TRBV7-2 to TRBJ2-7; perhaps TRBD2 as D (5 bases). CDR1 and CDR2 from the germline V gene are SGHTA and FQGNSA. The CDR3 loop spans 14 amino acids. V was clipped by 5 bases and J by 4 bases, with 15 bases between them.